This TCR beta chain emerged from a study of T cells in Graves' hyperthyroidism and ophthalmopathy. In the study overall: Blood was drawn when the patient was first diagnosed and still untreated.

Using RNA transcripts as the source, TCR beta CDR3 regions were amplified. HTBI primers were the set used in a first-round RT-PCR of the TCR CDR3. MiXCR was run by TCRdb on the multiplex PCR reads, yielding one entry per CDR3 protein. In the table there are 600,000 or so distinct CDR3 sequences, about a sixth of which are singletons. Patients aged 18 to 65 had newly diagnosed hyperthyroidism that had lasted under 2 months. Study-wide results and limits: Also found in blood were most expanded thyroid clonotypes above 0.001.

This clonotype was seen repeatedly, ten times or more. Its antigen is currently unknown. The V and J ends lost 0 bases and 2 bases, in that order; junction bases with no gene match: 2. Germline CDR1 reads MNHNY; CDR2 reads SVGAGI (reference sequence). The length of the CDR3 is 15 residues. This clonotype was sampled from a woman in her 30s with Graves' hyperthyroidism. Sample: blood. The chain uses TRBV6-6 and TRBJ2-3, with 7 bases identical to TRBD2. The CDR3 bases are TGTGCCAGCAGTTACTCCGGGACTACCACAGATACGCAGTATTTT. This gives the protein CASSYSGTTTDTQYF.